A selection of T cell receptor beta chains follows, all from one sample in a study of blood T cell repertoires in COVID-19. Libraries were prepared by immunoSEQ multiplex PCR; TCRdb keeps only in-frame clonotypes and omits some of them. The sample has 120,000 to 150,000 clones, 85% seen once. The sequenced sample was peripheral blood. The receptor set was obtained from a woman aged 40 to 50 with active or convalescent COVID-19. Each CDR3 is given with its conserved first and last residue. The order of the fields is CDR3 protein, CDR3 DNA, clone size, V gene, D gene, J gene. A D gene is named only where the DNA matches it firmly. Expanded clones get a size class; other rows say once, few or many, or leave the size out.

cdr3_aa: CASSPTGGGYTF; cdr3_nt: TGTGCCAGCAGCCCGACAGGGGGTGGCTACACCTTC; clone_size: NA; v_call: TRBV7-8; d_call: TRBD1; j_call: TRBJ1-2
cdr3_aa: CASSMGTGFYEQYF; cdr3_nt: TGTGCCAGTAGTATGGGGACAGGGTTCTACGAGCAGTACTTC; clone_size: few; v_call: TRBV19; d_call: TRBD1; j_call: TRBJ2-7
cdr3_aa: CASSFDRVGTEAFF; cdr3_nt: TGCGCCAGCAGTTTTGACAGGGTGGGCACTGAAGCTTTCTTT; clone_size: NA; v_call: TRBV10-2; d_call: TRBD1; j_call: TRBJ1-1
cdr3_aa: CASSPRRVGVPYNSPLHF; cdr3_nt: TGTGCCAGCTCACCCCGGAGGGTAGGGGTTCCGTATAATTCACCCCTCCACTTT; clone_size: NA; v_call: TRBV18; d_call: NA; j_call: TRBJ1-6
cdr3_aa: CASSEQRYTEAFF; cdr3_nt: TGTGCCAGCAGCGAGCAGCGGTACACTGAAGCTTTCTTT; clone_size: NA; v_call: TRBV6-4; d_call: NA; j_call: TRBJ1-1
cdr3_aa: CAGGGSSSYNSPLHF; cdr3_nt: TGTGCGGGGGGAGGCTCCAGCTCCTATAATTCACCCCTCCACTTT; clone_size: NA; v_call: TRBV30; d_call: NA; j_call: TRBJ1-6
cdr3_aa: CASSHLRLAGVNEQFF; cdr3_nt: TGCGCCAGCAGCCACCTCCGACTAGCGGGAGTAAATGAGCAGTTCTTC; clone_size: NA; v_call: TRBV4-1; d_call: TRBD2; j_call: TRBJ2-1
cdr3_aa: CASTIGGDHQPQHF; cdr3_nt: TGTGCCAGTACCATAGGGGGGGACCATCAGCCCCAGCATTTT; clone_size: NA; v_call: TRBV19; d_call: NA; j_call: TRBJ1-5
cdr3_aa: CASSTGVGASGSRDTQYF; cdr3_nt: TGTGCCAGCTCCACGGGGGTTGGAGCTAGCGGGTCCAGGGATACGCAGTATTTT; clone_size: NA; v_call: TRBV18; d_call: TRBD2; j_call: TRBJ2-3
cdr3_aa: CASSLLGGGPTNEKLFF; cdr3_nt: TGTGCCAGCAGTTTATTAGGCGGGGGCCCCACTAATGAAAAACTGTTTTTT; clone_size: once; v_call: TRBV27; d_call: NA; j_call: TRBJ1-4
cdr3_aa: CASGTVQETQYF; cdr3_nt: TGTGCCAGCGGGACAGTCCAAGAGACCCAGTACTTC; clone_size: NA; v_call: TRBV19; d_call: TRBD1; j_call: TRBJ2-5
cdr3_aa: CASSDGTSGMTDTQYF; cdr3_nt: TGTGCCAGCAGCGACGGGACTAGCGGGATGACAGATACGCAGTATTTT; clone_size: NA; v_call: TRBV9; d_call: TRBD2; j_call: TRBJ2-3
cdr3_aa: CASSPGTGPNQPQHF; cdr3_nt: TGTGCCAGCAGCCCCGGGACAGGTCCCAATCAGCCCCAGCATTTT; clone_size: few; v_call: TRBV11-2; d_call: TRBD1; j_call: TRBJ1-5
cdr3_aa: CASSRRIGGAFF; cdr3_nt: TGTGCCAGCAGCCGAAGAATAGGAGGAGCTTTCTTT; clone_size: NA; v_call: TRBV28; d_call: NA; j_call: TRBJ1-1
cdr3_aa: CASSESRTGIEKLFF; cdr3_nt: TGTGCCAGCAGTGAATCTAGAACAGGGATTGAAAAACTGTTTTTT; clone_size: NA; v_call: TRBV25-1; d_call: NA; j_call: TRBJ1-4
cdr3_aa: CASTQFNEQFF; cdr3_nt: TGTGCCAGCACCCAGTTCAATGAGCAGTTCTTC; clone_size: NA; v_call: TRBV5-6; d_call: NA; j_call: TRBJ2-1
cdr3_aa: CATRRTGNQPQHF; cdr3_nt: TGTGCCACCCGAAGGACAGGGAATCAGCCCCAGCATTTT; clone_size: once; v_call: TRBV15; d_call: TRBD1; j_call: TRBJ1-5
cdr3_aa: CASSAGGTEAFF; cdr3_nt: TGTGCCAGCAGTGCCGGGGGCACTGAAGCTTTCTTT; clone_size: NA; v_call: TRBV28; d_call: NA; j_call: TRBJ1-1
cdr3_aa: CASSYRGTQLRGEKLFF; cdr3_nt: TGTGCCAGCAGTTATAGGGGGACACAACTTCGAGGTGAAAAACTGTTTTTT; clone_size: NA; v_call: TRBV6-2/TRBV6-3; d_call: NA; j_call: TRBJ1-4
cdr3_aa: CASSLVGGGYTEQYF; cdr3_nt: TGCGCCAGCAGCTTGGTAGGAGGGGGCTATACCGAGCAGTACTTC; clone_size: NA; v_call: TRBV5-1; d_call: NA; j_call: TRBJ2-7